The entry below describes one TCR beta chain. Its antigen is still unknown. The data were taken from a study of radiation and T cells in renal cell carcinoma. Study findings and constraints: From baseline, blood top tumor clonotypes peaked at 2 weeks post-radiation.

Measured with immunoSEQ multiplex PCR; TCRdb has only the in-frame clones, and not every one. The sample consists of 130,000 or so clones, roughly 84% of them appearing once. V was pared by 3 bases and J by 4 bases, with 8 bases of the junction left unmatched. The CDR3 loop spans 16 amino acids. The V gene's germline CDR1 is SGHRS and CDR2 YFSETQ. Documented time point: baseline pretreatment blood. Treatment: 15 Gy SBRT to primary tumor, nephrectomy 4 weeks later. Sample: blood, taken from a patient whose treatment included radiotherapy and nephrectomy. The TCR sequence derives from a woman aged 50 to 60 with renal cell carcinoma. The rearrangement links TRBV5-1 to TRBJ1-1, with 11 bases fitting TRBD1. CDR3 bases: TGCGCCAGCAGCTGGGGGACAGGGGGTATAGGCACTGAAGCTTTCTTT. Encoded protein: CASSWGTGGIGTEAFF.